This TCR beta chain was sequenced for a study of human T cells and chemical hapten exposure. Study details: After 6 days, upper back 0.01% DPC patch tests were scored.

Time point here: pre-sensitization, week 0. Treatment described: therapeutic diphenylcyclopropenone sensitization with weekly scalp DPC. Sequencing started from total RNA isolated from unfractionated whole blood. Each CDR3 protein gets one entry after TCRdb re-called the RACE reads with MiXCR. The sample includes nearly 110,000 distinct CDR3 sequences, 9.5% to 15% of them seen just once. This clonotype was detected only a few times. The sequencing used whole blood, collected in connection with sensitization to the hapten diphenylcyclopropenone (DPC). The clonotype was recovered from a woman in her fifties or sixties with alopecia areata. Some clones in this sample may be carry-over from other donors' samples.

As DNA, the CDR3 is TGTGCCAGCAGCCCCACTGGCGGGAGAAGTCAAGAGACCCAGTACTTC. Its translation: CASSPTGGRSQETQYF. This chain links TRBV7-9 with TRBJ2-5; 7 bases are shared with TRBD2. J lost 2 bases, V lost 5 bases, and 11 bases had no gene match. Per germline, CDR1 SEHNR and CDR2 FQNEAQ (reference sequence). CDR3 length: 16 amino acids.